This TCR beta chain derives from a study of neoadjuvant nivolumab and ipilimumab in lung cancer (TCRdb year 2020). Study-level background: Intravenous nivolumab was dosed at 3 mg/kg on days 1, 15 and 29, and in the combination arm ipilimumab 1 mg/kg was added on day 1 only. A total of 44 patients with operable NSCLC were treated in the trial, with roughly 23 randomized to nivolumab monotherapy and 21 randomized to nivolumab plus ipilimumab. Matched pretherapy and resected tumor pairs were analyzed for seven patients: four treated with nivolumab and three with nivolumab plus ipilimumab. The primary endpoint of the trial was the rate of major pathologic response (MPR) in the intention-to-treat population of each study arm. The study compared TCR repertoires in pretherapy (baseline) peripheral blood with TCR repertoires in tumors resected at surgery after neoadjuvant immune checkpoint blockade.

The CDR3 numbers 13 residues from cysteine through phenylalanine. The only DNA kept is the CDR3, 39 bases in frame from the first base. CDR1 and CDR2 are drawn from the germline V gene (reference sequence): SEHNR, FQNEAQ. Trimming at the junction amounts to 2 bases on V and 0 bases on J, and the germline ends lie 3 bases apart. Comment on this clone: Its antigen is still unknown. Within one base of it there is no much larger clone, and no base qualities were kept.

Libraries came from the immunoSEQ multiplex PCR assay. The authors processed their data as follows. Repertoires were summarized in terms of richness and clonality, and significantly expanded and contracted clones between pre- and post-therapy samples were identified. This immuneACCESS table, as held by TCRdb, lists in-frame sequences with V and J called but not all clones. Of the missing ones, under half trace to an unresolved V gene in checked studies; the others have no known cause. For V, J and clone size, that table is used; D and trimming come from the DNA. The sample table shows 25,000 to 35,000 clones, and more than 85% are seen once. The ten largest account for 2% to 2.5% of the sample. Study-level results and caveats: TCR richness and clonality were greater in resected tumors than in tumor-adjacent uninvolved lung, and increases were seen in more dual-therapy-treated tumors. From pretherapy to surgery, tumor T-cell richness and clonality went up in three of three dual-therapy tumors, versus only two of four nivolumab-treated tumors. A positive correlation was observed between pretherapy blood TCR richness and richness in tumors resected after neoadjuvant therapy (Spearman R ≈ 0.8). A small number of samples underwent TCR sequencing. No significant correlation was found between TCR clonality and pathologic tumor regression, and only a single major-pathologic-response sample was available for the analysis of TCR clonality versus pathologic tumor regression.

The sample's time point label, decoded: at surgical resection after neoadjuvant nivolumab +/- ipilimumab. Samples were obtained from the phase 2 randomized NEOSTAR trial, in which neoadjuvant nivolumab or nivolumab plus ipilimumab followed by surgery was tested in operable NSCLC. The chain joins TRBV7-9 to TRBJ2-3; there is no confident call for the D gene. This sequence was found in an adult with non-small cell lung cancer. The starting material was peripheral blood, obtained after neoadjuvant nivolumab, alone or with ipilimumab, at or shortly before surgery. The CDR3 amino acid sequence is: CASSLSSTDTQYF. In nucleotides, the sequence is TGTGCCAGCAGCTTAAGTAGCACAGATACGCAGTATTTT.